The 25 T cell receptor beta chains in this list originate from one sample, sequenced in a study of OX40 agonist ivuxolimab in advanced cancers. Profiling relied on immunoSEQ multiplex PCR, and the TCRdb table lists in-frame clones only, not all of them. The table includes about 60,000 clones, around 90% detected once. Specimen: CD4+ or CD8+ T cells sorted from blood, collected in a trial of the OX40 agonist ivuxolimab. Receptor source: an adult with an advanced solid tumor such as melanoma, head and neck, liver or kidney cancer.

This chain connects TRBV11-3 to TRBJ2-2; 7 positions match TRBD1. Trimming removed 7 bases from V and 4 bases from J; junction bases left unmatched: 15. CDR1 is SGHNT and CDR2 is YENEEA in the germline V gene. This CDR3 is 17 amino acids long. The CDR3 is CASIEGAGASVTGELFF. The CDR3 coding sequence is TGTGCCAGCATCGAGGGGGCAGGGGCCTCGGTCACCGGGGAGCTGTTTTTT.

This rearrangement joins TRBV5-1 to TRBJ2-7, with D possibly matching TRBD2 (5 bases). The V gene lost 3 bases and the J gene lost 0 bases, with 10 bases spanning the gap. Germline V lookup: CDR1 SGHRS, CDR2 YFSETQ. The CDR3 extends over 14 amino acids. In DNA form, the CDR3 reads TGCGCCAGCAGCTCGGTGGGGAGCTCCTACGAGCAGTACTTC. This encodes CASSSVGSSYEQYF.

CDR3 residues: CASSLIHTGELFF. In DNA, the CDR3 is TGTGCCAGCAGTTTAATCCACACCGGGGAGCTGTTTTTT. V is TRBV6-5 and J is TRBJ2-2; D gene uncertain. V was shortened by 4 bases and J by 3 bases, with 6 bases between the two germline ends. The germline gives CDR1 MNHEY, CDR2 SVGAGI. The CDR3 is 13 residues long.

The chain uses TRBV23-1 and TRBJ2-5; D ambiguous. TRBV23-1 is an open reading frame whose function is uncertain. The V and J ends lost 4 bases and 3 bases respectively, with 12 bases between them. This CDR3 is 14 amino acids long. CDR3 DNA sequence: TGCGCCAGCAGTCGAGGATCCACGAAAGAGACCCAGTACTTC. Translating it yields CASSRGSTKETQYF.

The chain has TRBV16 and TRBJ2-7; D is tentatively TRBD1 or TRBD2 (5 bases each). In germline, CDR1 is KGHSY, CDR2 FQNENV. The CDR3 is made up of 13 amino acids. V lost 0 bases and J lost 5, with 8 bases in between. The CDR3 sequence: CASSQSRGNEQYF. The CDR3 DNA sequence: TGTGCCAGCAGCCAATCGAGGGGTAACGAGCAGTACTTC. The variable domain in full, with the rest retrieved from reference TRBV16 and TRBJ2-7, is GEEVAQTPKHLVRGEGQKAKLYCAPIKGHSYVFWYQQVLKNEFKFLISFQNENVFDETGMPKERFSAKCLPNSPCSLEIQATKLEDSAVYFCASSQSRGNEQYFGPGTRLTVT.

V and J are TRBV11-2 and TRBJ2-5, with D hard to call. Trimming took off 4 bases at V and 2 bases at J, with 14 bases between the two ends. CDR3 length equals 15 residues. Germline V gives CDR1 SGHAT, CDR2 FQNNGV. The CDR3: CASSSGRTGQETQYF. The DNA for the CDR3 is TGTGCCAGCAGCTCAGGACGGACGGGTCAAGAGACCCAGTACTTC.

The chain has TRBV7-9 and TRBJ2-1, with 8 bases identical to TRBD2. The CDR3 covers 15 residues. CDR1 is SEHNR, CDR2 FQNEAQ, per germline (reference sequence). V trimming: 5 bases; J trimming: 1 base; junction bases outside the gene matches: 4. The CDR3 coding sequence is TGTGCCAGCAGCGATAGCGGGGCTTCCTACAATGAGCAGTTCTTC. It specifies CASSDSGASYNEQFF.

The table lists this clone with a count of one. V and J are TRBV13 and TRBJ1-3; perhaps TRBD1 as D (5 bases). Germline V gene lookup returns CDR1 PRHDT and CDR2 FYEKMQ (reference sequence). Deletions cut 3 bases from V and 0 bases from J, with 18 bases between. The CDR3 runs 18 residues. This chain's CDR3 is CASSLGHGAPSSGNTIYF. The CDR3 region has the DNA TGTGCCAGCAGCTTGGGTCATGGGGCCCCGAGCTCTGGAAACACCATATATTTT. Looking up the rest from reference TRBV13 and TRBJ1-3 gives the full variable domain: AAGVIQSPRHLIKEKRETATLKCYPIPRHDTVYWYQQGPGQDPQFLISFYEKMQSDKGSIPDRFSAQQFSDYHSELNMSSLELGDSALYFCASSLGHGAPSSGNTIYFGEGSWLTVV.

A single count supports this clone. CDR3: CASSPDGRAMYTEAFF. The DNA for the CDR3 is TGTGCCAGCAGCCCCGACGGCAGGGCGATGTACACTGAAGCTTTCTTT. The chain links TRBV7-9 to TRBJ1-1, with D possibly TRBD1 on 5 matching bases. V lost 5 bases and J lost 3, with 19 bases in between. Germline V gene sequence: CDR1 SEHNR, CDR2 FQNEAQ (reference sequence). This CDR3 contains 16 residues.

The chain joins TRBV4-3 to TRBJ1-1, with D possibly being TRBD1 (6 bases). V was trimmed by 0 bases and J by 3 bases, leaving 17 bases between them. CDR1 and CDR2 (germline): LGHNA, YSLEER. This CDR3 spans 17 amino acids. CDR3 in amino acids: CASSQERAGVVDTEAFF. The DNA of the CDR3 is TGCGCCAGCAGCCAAGAACGGGCAGGGGTTGTGGACACTGAAGCTTTCTTT.

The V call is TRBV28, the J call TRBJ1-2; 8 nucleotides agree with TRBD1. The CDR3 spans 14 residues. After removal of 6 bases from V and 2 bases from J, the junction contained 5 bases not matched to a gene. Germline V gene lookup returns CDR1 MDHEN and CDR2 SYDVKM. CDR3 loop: CASRRGTGNYGYTF. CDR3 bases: TGTGCCAGCAGACGCGGGACAGGAAACTATGGCTACACCTTC.

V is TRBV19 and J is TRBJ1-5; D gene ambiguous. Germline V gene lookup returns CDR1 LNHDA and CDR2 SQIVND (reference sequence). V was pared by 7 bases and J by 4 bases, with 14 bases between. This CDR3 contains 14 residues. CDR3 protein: CASTEGTVNQPQHF. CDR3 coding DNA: TGTGCCAGTACCGAGGGTACAGTGAATCAGCCCCAGCATTTT.

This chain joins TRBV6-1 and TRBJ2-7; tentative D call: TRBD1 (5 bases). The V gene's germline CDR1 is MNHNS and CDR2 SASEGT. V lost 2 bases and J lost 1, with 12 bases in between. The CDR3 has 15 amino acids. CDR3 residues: CASSEYLQGSYEQYF. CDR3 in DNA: TGTGCCAGCAGTGAATATCTTCAGGGATCCTACGAGCAGTACTTC.

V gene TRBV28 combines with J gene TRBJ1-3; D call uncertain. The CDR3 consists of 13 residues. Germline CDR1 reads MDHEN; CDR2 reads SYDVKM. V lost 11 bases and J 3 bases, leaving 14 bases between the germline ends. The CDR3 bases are TGTGCCGTGGGAGGAGTGTATGGAAACACCATATATTTT. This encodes CAVGGVYGNTIYF.

CDR3 bases: TGTGCCAGCGGCACACGCCCAGATACGCAGTATTTT. This translates into CASGTRPDTQYF. The chain is built from TRBV6-5 and TRBJ2-3; no definite D call. CDR1 and CDR2 (germline): MNHEY, SVGAGI. Trimming shortened V by 8 bases and J by 4 bases, and 10 bases separated the two germline ends. The CDR3 length is 12 residues.

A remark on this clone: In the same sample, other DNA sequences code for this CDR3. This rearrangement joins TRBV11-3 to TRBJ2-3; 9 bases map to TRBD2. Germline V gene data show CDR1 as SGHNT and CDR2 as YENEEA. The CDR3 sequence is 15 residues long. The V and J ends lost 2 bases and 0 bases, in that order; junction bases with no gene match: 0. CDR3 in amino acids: CASSLTSGSTDTQYF. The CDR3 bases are TGTGCCAGCAGCTTAACTAGCGGGAGCACAGATACGCAGTATTTT.

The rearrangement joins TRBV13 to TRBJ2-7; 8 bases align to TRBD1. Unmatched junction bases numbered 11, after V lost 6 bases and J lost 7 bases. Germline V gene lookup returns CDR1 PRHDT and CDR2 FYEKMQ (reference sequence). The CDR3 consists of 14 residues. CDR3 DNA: TGTGCCAGCAGAACCGGGACAGGATTTACGGAGCAGTACTTC. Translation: CASRTGTGFTEQYF.

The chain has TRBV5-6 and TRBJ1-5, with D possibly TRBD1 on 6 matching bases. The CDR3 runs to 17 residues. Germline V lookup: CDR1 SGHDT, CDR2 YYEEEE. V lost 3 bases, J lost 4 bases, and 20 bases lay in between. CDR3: CASSSGAQGPANQPQHF. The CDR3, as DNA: TGTGCCAGCAGCTCGGGGGCCCAAGGGCCGGCAAATCAGCCCCAGCATTTT.

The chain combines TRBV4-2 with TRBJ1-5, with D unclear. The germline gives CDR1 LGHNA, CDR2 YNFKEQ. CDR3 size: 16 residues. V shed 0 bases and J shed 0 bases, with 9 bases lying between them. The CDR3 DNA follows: TGTGCCAGCAGCCAAGAGGATGGCGATAGCAATCAGCCCCAGCATTTT. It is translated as CASSQEDGDSNQPQHF.

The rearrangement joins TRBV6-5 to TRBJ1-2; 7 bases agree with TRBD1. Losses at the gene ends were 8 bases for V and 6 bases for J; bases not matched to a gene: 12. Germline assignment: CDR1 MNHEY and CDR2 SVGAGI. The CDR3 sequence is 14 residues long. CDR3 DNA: TGTGCCAGCGGCAGGGGGGGCAGTTGGGATGGCTACACCTTC. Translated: CASGRGGSWDGYTF.

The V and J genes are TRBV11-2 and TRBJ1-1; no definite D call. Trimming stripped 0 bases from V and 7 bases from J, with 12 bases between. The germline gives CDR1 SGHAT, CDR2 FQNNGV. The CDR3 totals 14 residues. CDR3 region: CASSLDPRGYEAFF. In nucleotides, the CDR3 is TGTGCCAGCAGCTTAGACCCTCGGGGATATGAAGCTTTCTTT.

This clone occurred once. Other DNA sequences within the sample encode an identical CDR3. The CDR3 protein is CASSLGGSYEQYF. CDR3 sequence (DNA): TGTGCCAGCAGTTTGGGCGGATCCTACGAGCAGTACTTC. The chain recombines TRBV27 with TRBJ2-7; D call uncertain. Trimming stripped 3 bases from V and 1 base from J, with 7 bases between. The CDR3 covers 13 residues. Germline CDR1 reads MNHEY; CDR2 reads SMNVEV (reference sequence).

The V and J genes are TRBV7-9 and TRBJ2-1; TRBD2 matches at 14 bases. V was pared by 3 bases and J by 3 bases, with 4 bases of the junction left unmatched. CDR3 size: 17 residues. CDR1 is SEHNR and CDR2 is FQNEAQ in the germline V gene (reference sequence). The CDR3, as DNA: TGTGCCAGCAGCTTCCTAGGGACTAGCGGGAGCTACAATGAGCAGTTCTTC. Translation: CASSFLGTSGSYNEQFF.

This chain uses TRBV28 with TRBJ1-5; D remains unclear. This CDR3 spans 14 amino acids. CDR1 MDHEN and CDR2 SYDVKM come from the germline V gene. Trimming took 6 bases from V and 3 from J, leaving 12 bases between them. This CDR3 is CASSSAADNQPQHF. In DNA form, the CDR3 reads TGTGCCAGCAGCTCCGCGGCGGACAATCAGCCCCAGCATTTT.

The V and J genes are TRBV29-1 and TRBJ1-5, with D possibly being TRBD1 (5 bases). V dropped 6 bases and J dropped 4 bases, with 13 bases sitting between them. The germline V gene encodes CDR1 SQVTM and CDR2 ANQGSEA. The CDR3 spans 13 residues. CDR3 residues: CSVSRGENQPQHF. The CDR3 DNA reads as TGCAGCGTGTCTAGGGGTGAAAATCAGCCCCAGCATTTT.